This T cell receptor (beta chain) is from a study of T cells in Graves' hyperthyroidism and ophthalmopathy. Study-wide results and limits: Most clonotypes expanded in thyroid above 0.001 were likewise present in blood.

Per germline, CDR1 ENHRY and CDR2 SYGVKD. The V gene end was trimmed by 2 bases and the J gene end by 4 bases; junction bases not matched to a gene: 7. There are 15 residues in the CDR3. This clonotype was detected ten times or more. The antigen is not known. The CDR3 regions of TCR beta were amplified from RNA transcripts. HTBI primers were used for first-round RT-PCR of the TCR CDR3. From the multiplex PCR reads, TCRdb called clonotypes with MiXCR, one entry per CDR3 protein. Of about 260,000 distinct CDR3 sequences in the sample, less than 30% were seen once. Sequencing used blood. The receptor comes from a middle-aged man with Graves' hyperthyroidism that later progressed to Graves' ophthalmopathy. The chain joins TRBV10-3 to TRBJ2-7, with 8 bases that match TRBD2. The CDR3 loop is CAISEPLLADYEQYF. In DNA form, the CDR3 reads TGTGCCATCAGTGAGCCCTTACTAGCGGATTACGAGCAGTACTTC.